The 24 T cell receptor beta chains in this list originate from one sample, sequenced in a study of T cells in Graves' hyperthyroidism and ophthalmopathy. Amplified TCR beta CDR3 regions derived from RNA transcripts. TCR CDR3 regions were first amplified by RT-PCR with HTBI primers. TCRdb reprocessed the multiplex PCR reads with MiXCR, giving one entry per CDR3 protein. The table includes hundreds of thousands of distinct CDR3 sequences, 25% to 30% detected once. Specimen: blood. Source of these receptors: a man in his forties with Graves' hyperthyroidism that later progressed to Graves' ophthalmopathy.

In its sample, this clonotype was seen many times. The CDR3 region has the DNA TGTGCCAGCAGCTTGGCGGGAGAGGGCCCGGTCCAAGAGACCCAGTACTTC. This translates into CASSLAGEGPVQETQYF. The chain uses TRBV5-8 and TRBJ2-5; perhaps TRBD2 as D (6 bases). Germline-derived CDR1 and CDR2 are SGHTS and YDEGEE. The V end lost 0 bases, the J end lost 1 base, and 16 bases lay between the germline ends. This CDR3 is built from 17 residues.

This rearrangement joins TRBV11-2 to TRBJ2-1, with TRBD2 identical over 8 bases. V dropped 5 bases and J dropped 0; count of bases not matched to a gene: 6. Germline-derived CDR1 and CDR2 are SGHAT and FQNNGV. The CDR3 has 16 residues. CDR3 loop: CASSPSGTSSYNEQFF. Written as DNA, the CDR3 is TGTGCCAGCAGCCCTTCCGGGACTAGCTCCTACAATGAGCAGTTCTTC. The full variable domain, completed using reference TRBV11-2 and TRBJ2-1, is EAGVAQSPRYKIIEKRQSVAFWCNPISGHATLYWYQQILGQGPKLLIQFQNNGVVDDSQLPKDRFSAERLKGVDSTLKIQPAKLEDSAVYLCASSPSGTSSYNEQFFGPGTRLTVL.

This clonotype was seen many times. The chain links TRBV12-3 or TRBV12-4 to TRBJ2-2, with 7 bases aligning to TRBD2. CDR3 length: 15 amino acids. J gave up 1 base and V 7 bases, and 6 bases lay outside the gene matches. The CDR3, as DNA: TGTGCCAGCACAGTAGCGGGTTTGAACACCGGGGAGCTGTTTTTT. As protein: CASTVAGLNTGELFF.

This clonotype was seen repeatedly, ten times or more. The V and J genes are TRBV6-2 or TRBV6-3 and TRBJ1-1; D possibly corresponds to TRBD1 (6 bases). Germline V gene sequence: CDR1 MNHEY, CDR2 SVGEGT. The V gene lost 5 bases and the J gene lost 4 bases, with 17 bases spanning the gap. This CDR3 has 15 residues. CDR3 sequence reads: CASSRPTGKLTEAFF. CDR3 coding DNA: TGTGCCAGCAGTAGACCGACAGGAAAGCTCACTGAAGCTTTCTTT.

This clonotype was observed at least ten times. This chain connects TRBV30 to TRBJ1-1; D is uncertain. The germline V and J ends were trimmed by 0 bases and 6 bases, with 14 bases remaining between them. The CDR3 covers 14 residues. Germline CDR1 is GTSNPN and CDR2 is SVGIG (reference sequence). The CDR3: CAWSVIGVRAEAFF. DNA of the CDR3: TGTGCCTGGAGTGTAATTGGGGTCAGAGCTGAAGCTTTCTTT.

This clonotype was observed at least ten times. CDR3 residues: CASSEWGGPRAKNIQYF. The CDR3 DNA reads TGCGCCAGCAGTGAGTGGGGTGGCCCCAGAGCCAAAAACATTCAGTACTTC. The chain joins TRBV10-2 to TRBJ2-4, with D unresolved. Germline-derived CDR1 and CDR2 are WSHSY and SAAADI. The CDR3 runs to 17 residues. The V and J ends lost 1 base and 0 bases respectively, with 13 bases between them.

J is TRBJ2-2 and V is TRBV6-5, with TRBD2 matching over 9 bases. The junction had 13 bases not matched to a gene; V was cut back by 4 bases and J by 7 bases. CDR1 MNHEY and CDR2 SVGAGI come from the germline V gene. The length of the CDR3 is 17 residues. CDR3 sequence (DNA): TGTGCCAGCAGTTTGTCCCGACTAGCGGAAGGGATCGGGGAGCTGTTTTTT. It encodes CASSLSRLAEGIGELFF.

This clonotype was seen at least ten times. The chain links TRBV4-1 to TRBJ2-5; 8 nucleotides match TRBD2. CDR3 length equals 15 residues. Unmatched junction bases numbered 5, after V lost 1 base and J lost 4 bases. Germline V gene data show CDR1 as MGHRA and CDR2 as YSYEKL. CDR3 region: CASSQAGGGRETQYF. In nucleotides, the CDR3 is TGCGCCAGCAGCCAAGCCGGCGGGGGGCGAGAGACCCAGTACTTC.

This clonotype has a count of ten or more. The chain recombines TRBV28 with TRBJ2-5; 12 bases are a match to TRBD2. Germline V gene data show CDR1 as MDHEN and CDR2 as SYDVKM. The CDR3 runs 15 residues. Unmatched junction bases numbered 4, after V lost 5 bases and J lost 3 bases. Here the CDR3 reads CASSGRLAGEETQYF. DNA for the CDR3: TGTGCCAGCAGTGGACGACTAGCGGGAGAAGAGACCCAGTACTTC.

The chain employs TRBV12-3 or TRBV12-4 and TRBJ1-2; TRBD1 is a possible D gene (5 bases). V was pared by 8 bases and J by 0 bases, with 16 bases between. CDR3 length equals 15 residues. CDR3: CASWDGGNANYGYTF. CDR3 DNA: TGTGCCAGCTGGGACGGGGGAAACGCTAACTATGGCTACACCTTC.

This clonotype was counted at least ten times. The chain joins TRBV20-1 to TRBJ2-2; 8 bases map to TRBD2. Germline trimming cut 4 bases from V and 15 bases from J; bases unmatched to any gene: 4. The germline V gene encodes CDR1 DFQATT and CDR2 SNEGSKA (reference sequence). This CDR3 has 10 residues. The CDR3 nucleotides read TGCAGTGCTATCGGACTAGCAGTGTTTTTT. This encodes CSAIGLAVFF.

Many counts were recorded for this clonotype. This chain links TRBV18 with TRBJ1-6; D ambiguous. Germline CDR1 KGHSH, CDR2 LQKENI. This CDR3 contains 14 residues. V was cut by 3 bases and J by 10 bases, with 13 bases left in between. This chain's CDR3 is CASSPQYPESPLHF. CDR3 nucleotides: TGTGCCAGCTCACCGCAGTATCCGGAGTCACCCCTCCACTTT.

This clonotype was counted ten times or more. The conserved phenylalanine or tryptophan is not found at the CDR3 terminus, so this likely reflects a read error. The CDR3 nucleotides read TGTGCCAGCAGCTTAGTTGGCAGGACCAACTTTGGCTACACCTCC. The encoded protein is CASSLVGRTNFGYTS. The chain links TRBV7-9 to TRBJ1-2; D is unclear. The CDR3 covers 15 residues. CDR1 and CDR2 (germline): SEHNR, FQNEAQ (reference sequence).

This clonotype was observed at least ten times. The CDR3 sequence: CASSPPNRATGTQYF. The CDR3 DNA reads TGTGCCAGCTCACCACCTAACAGGGCGACGGGGACCCAGTACTTC. The V gene is TRBV18, the J gene TRBJ2-5; D perhaps matches TRBD1 (6 bases). CDR3 length: 15 residues. CDR1 KGHSH and CDR2 LQKENI come from the germline V gene. The V end lost 0 bases, the J end lost 7 bases, and 15 bases lay between the germline ends.

This clonotype occurred many times. Here the CDR3 DNA reads TGTGCCAGCGGCCTGAGGGCCGGGGAGCTGTTTTTT. Translating gives CASGLRAGELFF. The genes are TRBV28 and TRBJ2-2, with a weak D call TRBD2 (5 bases). In germline, CDR1 is MDHEN, CDR2 SYDVKM. The CDR3 has 12 amino acids. The ends were cut back, 8 bases at V and 6 bases at J, with 10 bases in the middle.

This clonotype was detected ten times or more. V is TRBV11-3 and J is TRBJ2-2, with D tentatively TRBD2 (5 bases). Germline-derived CDR1 and CDR2 are SGHNT and YENEEA. This CDR3 region has 15 residues. Trimming took 1 base from V and 5 from J, leaving 11 bases between them. CDR3 DNA sequence: TGTGCCAGCAGCTTAGTAGGAGGTGATACCGGGGAGCTGTTTTTT. Translating it yields CASSLVGGDTGELFF.

V is TRBV28 and J is TRBJ2-7, with D tentatively TRBD1 (5 bases). Germline CDR1 MDHEN, CDR2 SYDVKM. Trimming removed 6 bases at V and 7 bases at J, with 22 bases between. The CDR3 runs 15 residues. CDR3 protein: CASSPGPGDQGEQYF. DNA for the CDR3: TGTGCCAGCAGCCCCGGACCCGGCGATCAGGGAGAGCAGTACTTC.

This clonotype was counted ten times or more. A read error may explain this, as a much larger clone is one base away. The chain carries TRBV12-3 or TRBV12-4 and TRBJ1-3; a weak D match, TRBD1 (5 bases). This CDR3 comprises 13 residues. V gave up 8 bases and J gave up 4 bases, with 12 bases separating them. CDR3 loop: CASEDGDGNTIYF. The CDR3 nucleotides read TGTGCCAGCGAAGACGGGGACGGAAACACCATATATTTT.

This clonotype was observed at least ten times. This chain links TRBV5-8 with TRBJ1-1; D not certain. Looked up from germline, CDR1 is SGHTS and CDR2 is YDEGEE. Trimming left V 1 base short and J 5 bases short, with 12 bases between. This CDR3 is 14 amino acids long. The CDR3, as DNA: TGTGCCAGCAGCTTGTTGGGTGGGCTTACTGAAGCTTTCTTT. Its translation is CASSLLGGLTEAFF. The entire variable domain, with the rest obtained from reference TRBV5-8 and TRBJ1-1, is as follows: EAGVTQSPTHLIKTRGQQATLRCSPISGHTSVYWYQQALGLGLQFLLWYDEGEERNRGNFPPRFSGRQFPNYSSELNVNALELEDSALYLCASSLLGGLTEAFFGQGTRLTVV.

This clonotype was picked up many times. The chain carries TRBV6-2 or TRBV6-3 and TRBJ2-5; 10 bases fit TRBD2. Per the germline V gene, CDR1 is MNHEY and CDR2 is SVGEGT. The CDR3 is 13 amino acids. J gave up 5 bases and V 6 bases, and 3 bases lay outside the gene matches. Written as DNA, the CDR3 is TGTGCCAGCAGGTCTAGCGGGAGTGAGACCCAGTACTTC. This sequence encodes CASRSSGSETQYF.

The chain couples TRBV7-3 to TRBJ2-5, with 9 nucleotides matching TRBD1. Germline V gene sequence: CDR1 SGHTA, CDR2 FQGTGA. V gave up 4 bases and J gave up 9 bases; unmatched junction bases: 3. CDR3 length: 12 amino acids. In DNA form, the CDR3 reads TGTGCCAGCAGCTCTACAGGGGGCCCCCAGTACTTC. Its translation: CASSSTGGPQYF. Looking up the rest from reference TRBV7-3 and TRBJ2-5 gives the full variable domain: GAGVSQTPSNKVTEKGKYVELRCDPISGHTALYWYRQSLGQGPEFLIYFQGTGAADDSGLPNDRFFAVRPEGSVSTLKIQRTERGDSAVYLCASSSTGGPQYFGPGTRLLVL.

The chain joins TRBV6-1 to TRBJ2-7; TRBD1 matches at 8 bases. This CDR3 comprises 15 residues. J lost 2 bases, V lost 6 bases, and 9 bases had no gene match. CDR1 MNHNS and CDR2 SASEGT come from the germline V gene. DNA for the CDR3: TGTGCCAGCAGCATTACAGGGGGAGAAACCTACGAGCAGTACTTC. This codes for CASSITGGETYEQYF.

V is TRBV5-1 and J is TRBJ1-1, with D perhaps matching TRBD1 (6 bases). CDR3 length: 19 amino acids. Trimming pared 0 bases from V and 1 base from J, leaving 22 bases between. Germline V gene lookup returns CDR1 SGHRS and CDR2 YFSETQ. CDR3 loop: CASSLGLGHSTGGNTEAFF. The CDR3 DNA sequence: TGCGCCAGCAGCTTGGGGTTGGGACACTCAACGGGGGGGAACACTGAAGCTTTCTTT.

This clonotype was recorded many times. The CDR3 here is CASSKTGNGELFF. CDR3 sequence (DNA): TGTGCCAGCAGCAAGACAGGGAACGGGGAGCTGTTTTTT. The chain couples TRBV6-1 to TRBJ2-2; TRBD1 matches 7 bases. The germline V gene encodes CDR1 MNHNS and CDR2 SASEGT. The CDR3 loop spans 13 amino acids. V was pared by 6 bases and J by 7 bases, with 5 bases of the junction left unmatched.